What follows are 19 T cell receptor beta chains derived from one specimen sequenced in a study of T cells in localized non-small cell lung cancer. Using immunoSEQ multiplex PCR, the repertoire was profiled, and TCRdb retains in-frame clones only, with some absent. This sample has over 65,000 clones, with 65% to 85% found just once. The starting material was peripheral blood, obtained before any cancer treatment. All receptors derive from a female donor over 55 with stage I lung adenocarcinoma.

The CDR3 DNA reads as TGTGCCATCAGTGAGAACGGACAGGGAGAAGCTTTCTTT. Its translation: CAISENGQGEAFF. The chain couples TRBV10-3 to TRBJ1-1, with 8 bases identical to TRBD1. V was pared by 2 bases and J by 8 bases, with 4 bases of the junction left unmatched. The CDR3 totals 13 residues. CDR1 is ENHRY, CDR2 SYGVKD, per germline.

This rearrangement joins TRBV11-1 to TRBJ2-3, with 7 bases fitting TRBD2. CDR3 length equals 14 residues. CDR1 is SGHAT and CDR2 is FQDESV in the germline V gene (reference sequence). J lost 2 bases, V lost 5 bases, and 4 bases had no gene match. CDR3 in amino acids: CASSVGLNTDTQYF. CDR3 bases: TGTGCCAGCAGCGTGGGACTAAACACAGATACGCAGTATTTT.

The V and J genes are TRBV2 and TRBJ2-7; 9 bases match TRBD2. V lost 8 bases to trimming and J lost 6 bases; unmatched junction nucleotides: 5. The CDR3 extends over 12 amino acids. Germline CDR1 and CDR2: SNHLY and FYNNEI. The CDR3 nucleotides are TGTGCCAGCGTCGCGGGGGGGTTCGAGCAGTACTTC. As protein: CASVAGGFEQYF. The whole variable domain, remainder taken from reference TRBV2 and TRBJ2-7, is EPEVTQTPSHQVTQMGQEVILRCVPISNHLYFYWYRQILGQKVEFLVSFYNNEISEKSEIFDDQFSVERPDGSNFTLKIRSTKLEDSAMYFCASVAGGFEQYFGPGTRLTVT.

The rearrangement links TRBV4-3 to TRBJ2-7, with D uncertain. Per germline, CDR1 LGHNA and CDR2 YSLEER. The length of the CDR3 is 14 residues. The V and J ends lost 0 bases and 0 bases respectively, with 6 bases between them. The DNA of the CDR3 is TGCGCCAGCAGCCAAGATTCAGGCTCCTACGAGCAGTACTTC. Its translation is CASSQDSGSYEQYF.

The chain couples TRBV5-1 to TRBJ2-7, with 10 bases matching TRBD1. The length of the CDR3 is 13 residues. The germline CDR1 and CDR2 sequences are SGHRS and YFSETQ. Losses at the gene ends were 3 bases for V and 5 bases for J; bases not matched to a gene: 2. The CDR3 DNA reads TGCGCCAGCAGCTCCGACAGGGGGCACGAGCAGTACTTC. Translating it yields CASSSDRGHEQYF.

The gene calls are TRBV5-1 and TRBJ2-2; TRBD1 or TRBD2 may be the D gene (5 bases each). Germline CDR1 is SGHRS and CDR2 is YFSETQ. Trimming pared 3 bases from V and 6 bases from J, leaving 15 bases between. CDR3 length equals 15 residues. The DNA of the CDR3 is TGCGCCAGCAGCTACGGTTTCGGGACCCCCGGGGAGCTGTTTTTT. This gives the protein CASSYGFGTPGELFF. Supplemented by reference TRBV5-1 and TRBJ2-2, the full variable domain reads KAGVTQTPRYLIKTRGQQVTLSCSPISGHRSVSWYQQTPGQGLQFLFEYFSETQRNKGNFPGRFSGRQFSNSRSEMNVSTLELGDSALYLCASSYGFGTPGELFFGEGSRLTVL.

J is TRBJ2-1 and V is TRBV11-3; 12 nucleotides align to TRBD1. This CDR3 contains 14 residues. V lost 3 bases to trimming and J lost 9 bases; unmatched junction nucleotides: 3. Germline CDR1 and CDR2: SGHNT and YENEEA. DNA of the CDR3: TGTGCCAGCAGCTTTGGGACAGGGGGCATTGAGCAGTTCTTC. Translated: CASSFGTGGIEQFF.

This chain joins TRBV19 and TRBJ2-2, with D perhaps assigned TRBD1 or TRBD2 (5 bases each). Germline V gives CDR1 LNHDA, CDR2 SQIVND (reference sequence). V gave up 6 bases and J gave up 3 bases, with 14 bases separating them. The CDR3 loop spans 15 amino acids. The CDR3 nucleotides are TGTGCCAGTAGCCCCGAGGGACCGGACACCGGGGAGCTGTTTTTT. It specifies CASSPEGPDTGELFF.

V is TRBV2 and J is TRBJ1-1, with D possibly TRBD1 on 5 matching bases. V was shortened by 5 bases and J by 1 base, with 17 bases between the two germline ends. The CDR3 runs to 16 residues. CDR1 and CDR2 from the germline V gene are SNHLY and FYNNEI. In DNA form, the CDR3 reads TGTGCCAGCAGTCTCTACCAGGGTCGCGCGAACACTGAAGCTTTCTTT. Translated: CASSLYQGRANTEAFF.

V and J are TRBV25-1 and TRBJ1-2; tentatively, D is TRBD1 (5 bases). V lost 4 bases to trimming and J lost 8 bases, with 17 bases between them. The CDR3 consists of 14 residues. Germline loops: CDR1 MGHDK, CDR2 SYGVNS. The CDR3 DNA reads TGTGCCAGCAGTGCGTGGGCAGGGATAGGAGGCTACACCTTC. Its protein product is CASSAWAGIGGYTF.

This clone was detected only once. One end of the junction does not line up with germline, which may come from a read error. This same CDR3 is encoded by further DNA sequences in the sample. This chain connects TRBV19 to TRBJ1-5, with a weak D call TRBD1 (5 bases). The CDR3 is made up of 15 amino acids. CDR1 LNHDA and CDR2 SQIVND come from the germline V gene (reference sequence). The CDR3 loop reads CASSIRQGRVQPQHF. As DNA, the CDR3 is TGCGCCAGTAGTATCCGCCAGGGTCGGGTTCAGCCCCAGCATTTT.

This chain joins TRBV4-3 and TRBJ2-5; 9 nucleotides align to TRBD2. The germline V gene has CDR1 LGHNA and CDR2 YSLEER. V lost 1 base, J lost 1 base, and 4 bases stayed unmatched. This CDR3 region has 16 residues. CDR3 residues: CASSQGASGIQETQYF. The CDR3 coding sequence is TGCGCCAGCAGCCAAGGGGCTAGCGGGATCCAAGAGACCCAGTACTTC.

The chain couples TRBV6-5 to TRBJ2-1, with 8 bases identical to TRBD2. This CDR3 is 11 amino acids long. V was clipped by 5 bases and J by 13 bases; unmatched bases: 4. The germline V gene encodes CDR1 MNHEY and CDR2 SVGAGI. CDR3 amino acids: CASSGSGAQFF. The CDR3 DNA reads TGTGCCAGCAGTGGTAGCGGGGCTCAGTTCTTC.

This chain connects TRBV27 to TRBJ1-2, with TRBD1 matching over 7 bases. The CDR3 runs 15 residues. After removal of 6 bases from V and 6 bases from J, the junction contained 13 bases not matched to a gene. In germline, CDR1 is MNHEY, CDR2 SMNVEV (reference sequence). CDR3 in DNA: TGTGCCAGCAGGACAGGGTATGCCACAAAGAATGGCTACACCTTC. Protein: CASRTGYATKNGYTF.

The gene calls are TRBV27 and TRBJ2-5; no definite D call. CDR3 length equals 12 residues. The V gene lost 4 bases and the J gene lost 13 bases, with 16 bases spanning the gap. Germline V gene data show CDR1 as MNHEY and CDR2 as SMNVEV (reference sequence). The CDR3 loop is CASSSLPPLWYF. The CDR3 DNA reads TGTGCCAGCAGTTCCCTCCCCCCCCTCTGGTACTTC.

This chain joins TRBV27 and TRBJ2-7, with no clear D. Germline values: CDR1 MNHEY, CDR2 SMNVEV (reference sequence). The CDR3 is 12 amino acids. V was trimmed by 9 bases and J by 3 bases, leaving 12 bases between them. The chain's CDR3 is CARCGTNYEQYF. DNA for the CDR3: TGTGCCAGGTGCGGAACGAACTACGAGCAGTACTTC.

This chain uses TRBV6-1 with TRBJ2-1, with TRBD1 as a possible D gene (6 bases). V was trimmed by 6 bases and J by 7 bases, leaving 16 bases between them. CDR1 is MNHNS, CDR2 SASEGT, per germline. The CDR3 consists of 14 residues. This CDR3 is CASRGAGPGNEQFF. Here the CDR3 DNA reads TGTGCCAGCAGGGGGGCAGGGCCCGGGAATGAGCAGTTCTTC.

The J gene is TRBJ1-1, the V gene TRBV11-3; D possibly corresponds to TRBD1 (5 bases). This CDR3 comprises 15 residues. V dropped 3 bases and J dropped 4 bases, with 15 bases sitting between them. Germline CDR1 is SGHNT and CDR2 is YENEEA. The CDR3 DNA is TGTGCCAGCAGCTTCGAAGGGGCGACGGGCACTGAAGCTTTCTTT. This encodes CASSFEGATGTEAFF. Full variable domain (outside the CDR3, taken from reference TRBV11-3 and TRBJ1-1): EAGVVQSPRYKIIEKKQPVAFWCNPISGHNTLYWYLQNLGQGPELLIRYENEEAVDDSQLPKDRFSAERLKGVDSTLKIQPAELGDSAVYLCASSFEGATGTEAFFGQGTRLTVV.

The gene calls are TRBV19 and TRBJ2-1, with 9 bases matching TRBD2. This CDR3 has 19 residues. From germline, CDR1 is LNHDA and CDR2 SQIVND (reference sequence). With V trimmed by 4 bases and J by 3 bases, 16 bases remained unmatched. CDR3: CASSNWFWASGVDYNEQFF. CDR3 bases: TGTGCCAGTAGTAATTGGTTTTGGGCTAGCGGGGTGGACTACAATGAGCAGTTCTTC.